The subject of this entry is one T cell receptor beta chain. The antigen remains undetermined. The sample is drawn from a study of graft-versus-host responses after intestinal transplantation. Study conclusions and caveats: After transplant, early declines in HvG clones were associated with peak levels of circulating GvH clones.

Clones were sequenced by immunoSEQ multiplex PCR, and TCRdb holds only the in-frame ones, with some missing. The sample holds about 120,000 clones; over 80% are singletons and the top ten take 0.095% to 0.15%. This CDR3 comprises 14 residues. The germline CDR1 and CDR2 sequences are MNHEY and SMNVEV (reference sequence). V gave up 5 bases and J gave up 6 bases; unmatched junction bases: 6. This material consisted of unstimulated CD4+ T cells sorted from spleen or lymph node cells, taken before intestinal transplant. The sequence derives from a human donor who received an intestinal transplant. The chain joins TRBV27 to TRBJ2-1; 8 bases are shared with TRBD1. CDR3 bases: TGTGCCAGCAGTCGGCCAGGGGGCCTCAATGAGCAGTTCTTC. Its translation: CASSRPGGLNEQFF.